Below are 2 T cell receptor beta chains sequenced from a single sample in a study of spatial heterogeneity in lung cancer. TCRdb used MiXCR to reprocess the 5' RACE reads, holding one entry per CDR3 protein. The data show tens of thousands of distinct CDR3 sequences, 7.5% seen once. Specified time point: sample taken at primary tumor resection. Whole RNA obtained from tumor, nontumor lung or frozen PBMC underwent sequencing without sorting. The sample in question was PBMCs, obtained at surgery. The source is a male donor with early-stage non-small cell lung cancer.

This clonotype was observed at least ten times. The genes are TRBV25-1 and TRBJ1-1; TRBD1 agrees at 8 bases. CDR3 length equals 18 residues. V lost 2 bases to trimming and J lost 1 base; unmatched junction nucleotides: 12. Germline V CDR1 and CDR2: MGHDK, SYGVNS. The CDR3, as DNA: TGTGCCAGCAGTGAAGTAGGCGGACAGGGAGTTAAGAACACTGAAGCTTTCTTT. It encodes CASSEVGGQGVKNTEAFF.

The V and J genes are TRBV18 and TRBJ2-1, with TRBD2 matching over 14 bases. The V gene end was trimmed by 1 base and the J gene end by 10 bases; junction bases not matched to a gene: 6. Germline CDR1 KGHSH, CDR2 LQKENI. The CDR3 runs to 16 residues. The CDR3 DNA follows: TGTGCCAGCTCACCACGACTAGCGGGGGGGCCCCGGGAGCAGTTCTTC. This sequence encodes CASSPRLAGGPREQFF.